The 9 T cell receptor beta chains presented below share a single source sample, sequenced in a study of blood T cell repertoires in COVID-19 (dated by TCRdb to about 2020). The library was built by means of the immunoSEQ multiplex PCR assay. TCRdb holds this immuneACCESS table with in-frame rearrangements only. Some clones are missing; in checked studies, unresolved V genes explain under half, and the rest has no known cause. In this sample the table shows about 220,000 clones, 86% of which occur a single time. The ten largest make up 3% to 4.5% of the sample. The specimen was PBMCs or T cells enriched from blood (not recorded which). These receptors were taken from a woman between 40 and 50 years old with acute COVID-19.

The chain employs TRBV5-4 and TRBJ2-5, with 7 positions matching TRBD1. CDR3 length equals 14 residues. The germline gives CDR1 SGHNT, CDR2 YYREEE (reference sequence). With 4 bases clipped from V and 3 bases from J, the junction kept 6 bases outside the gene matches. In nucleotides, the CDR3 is TGTGCCAGCAGCCCCGAACAGGGGAAAGAGACCCAGTACTTC. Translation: CASSPEQGKETQYF.

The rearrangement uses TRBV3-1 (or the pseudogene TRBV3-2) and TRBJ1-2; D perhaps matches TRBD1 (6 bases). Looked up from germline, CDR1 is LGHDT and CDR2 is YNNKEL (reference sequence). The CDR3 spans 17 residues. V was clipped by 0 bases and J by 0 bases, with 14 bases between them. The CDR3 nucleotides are TGTGCCAGCAGCCAAGATATTGGGGGCCTGGCTAACTATGGCTACACCTTC. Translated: CASSQDIGGLANYGYTF.

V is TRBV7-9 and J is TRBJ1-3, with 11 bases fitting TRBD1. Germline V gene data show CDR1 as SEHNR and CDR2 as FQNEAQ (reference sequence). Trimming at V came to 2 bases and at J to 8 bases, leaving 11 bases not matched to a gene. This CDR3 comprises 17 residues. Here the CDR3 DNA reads TGTGCCAGCAGCTTACCGCAACCGGGACAGGGGGTAGACACCATATATTTT. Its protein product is CASSLPQPGQGVDTIYF.

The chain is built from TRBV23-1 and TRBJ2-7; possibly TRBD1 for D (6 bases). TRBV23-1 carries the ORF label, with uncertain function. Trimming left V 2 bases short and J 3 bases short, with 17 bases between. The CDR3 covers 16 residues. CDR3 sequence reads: CASSQNTGRPFYEQYV. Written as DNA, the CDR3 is TGCGCCAGCAGTCAAAACACAGGGCGACCCTTCTACGAGCAGTACGTC.

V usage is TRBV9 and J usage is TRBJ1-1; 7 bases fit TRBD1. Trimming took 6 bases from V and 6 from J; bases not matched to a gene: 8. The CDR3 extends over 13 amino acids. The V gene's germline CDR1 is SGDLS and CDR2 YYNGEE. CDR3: CASTEGAQPEAFF. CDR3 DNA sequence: TGTGCCAGCACAGAGGGGGCGCAACCTGAAGCTTTCTTT. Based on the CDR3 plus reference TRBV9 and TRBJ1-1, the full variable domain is DSGVTQTPKHLITATGQRVTLRCSPRSGDLSVYWYQQSLDQGLQFLIQYYNGEERAKGNILERFSAQQFPDLHSELNLSSLELGDSALYFCASTEGAQPEAFFGQGTRLTVV.

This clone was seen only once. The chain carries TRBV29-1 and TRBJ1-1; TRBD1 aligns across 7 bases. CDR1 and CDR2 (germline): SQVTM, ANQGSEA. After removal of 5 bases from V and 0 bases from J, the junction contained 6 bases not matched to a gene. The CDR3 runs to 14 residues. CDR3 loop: CSVRQGNLNTEAFF. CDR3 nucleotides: TGCAGCGTTCGACAGGGAAATTTGAACACTGAAGCTTTCTTT. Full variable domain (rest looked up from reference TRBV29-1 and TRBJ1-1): SAVISQKPSRDICQRGTSLTIQCQVDSQVTMMFWYRQQPGQSLTLIATANQGSEATYESGFVIDKFPISRPNLTFSTLTVSNMSPEDSSIYLCSVRQGNLNTEAFFGQGTRLTVV.

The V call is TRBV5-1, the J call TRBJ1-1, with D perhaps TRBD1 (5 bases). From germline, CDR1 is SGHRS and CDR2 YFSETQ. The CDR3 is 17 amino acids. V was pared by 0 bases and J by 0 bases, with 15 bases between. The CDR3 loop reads CASSLAGVRGLNTEAFF. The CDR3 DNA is TGCGCCAGCAGCTTGGCGGGGGTGAGGGGCTTGAACACTGAAGCTTTCTTT.

CDR3 protein: CASLWGQGNYGYTF. As DNA, the CDR3 is TGTGCCAGCCTATGGGGACAGGGCAACTATGGCTACACCTTC. The genes are TRBV6-5 and TRBJ1-2; 9 bases map to TRBD1. Trimming removed 8 bases from V and 2 bases from J; junction bases left unmatched: 6. The CDR3 is 14 amino acids. CDR1 and CDR2 from the germline V gene are MNHEY and SVGAGI.

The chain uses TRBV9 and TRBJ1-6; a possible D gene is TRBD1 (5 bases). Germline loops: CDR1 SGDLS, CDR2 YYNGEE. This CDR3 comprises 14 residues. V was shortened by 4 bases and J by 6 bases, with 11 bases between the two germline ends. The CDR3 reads CASSTQGSNSPLHF. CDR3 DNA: TGTGCCAGCAGCACTCAGGGTTCTAATTCACCCCTCCACTTT.